This T cell receptor beta chain appears in the sequencing data of a study of T-cell memory formation after mild COVID-19. TCRdb ran MiXCR on the 5' RACE reads and lists one entry per CDR3 protein. Here the sample spans roughly 52,000 distinct CDR3 sequences, 8% to 9.5% being singletons. J lost 7 bases, V lost 2 bases, and 5 bases had no gene match. Germline assignment: CDR1 MNHEY and CDR2 SVGEGT. The CDR3 contains 14 residues. This clonotype was picked up a small number of times. Sequenced sample: PBMCs or a T cell subset sorted from them (not recorded which). The origin of this receptor is a man aged 18 to 30 who had mild COVID-19 (a few samples of this study predate the infection). Cell type and time point are not known. The chain joins TRBV6-2 or TRBV6-3 to TRBJ1-5; 7 bases line up with TRBD1. CDR3 loop: CASSYMAGGQPQHF. The CDR3 coding sequence is TGTGCCAGCAGTTACATGGCAGGGGGACAGCCCCAGCATTTT.